The present entry profiles one T cell receptor (beta chain) with its context. Its antigen is currently unknown. The data are from a study of cytomegalovirus exposure and HLA in healthy donors. Study as a whole: About 179 million T cells yielded approximately 110 million unique TCR beta sequences in earlier analysis. Study-level findings and limits: Later on, a genetic analysis was performed. It linked a missense variant in DCLRE1C with V- and J-gene trimming of TCR beta.

The PCR was carried out with 60 Vbeta primers and 13 Jbeta primers. Clones were sequenced by immunoSEQ multiplex PCR, and TCRdb holds only the in-frame ones, with some missing. Of around 110,000 clones listed, about 76% are singletons. Deletions cut 4 bases from V and 6 bases from J, with 11 bases between. CDR1 and CDR2 from the germline V gene are SGHTA and FQGTGA. CDR3 size: 13 residues. The chain joins TRBV7-3 to TRBJ2-3, with a possible D match to TRBD1 (6 bases). Sequenced input: PBMCs. The clonotype comes from a man under 40 in good health and CMV-seropositive. DNA for the CDR3: TGTGCCAGCAGCTACCTAGACAGGGATACGCAGTATTTT. Amino acid sequence: CASSYLDRDTQYF.